Listed below are T cell receptor beta chains from one sample, sequenced in a study of identical twins. TCRdb reanalysed the 5' RACE reads using MiXCR and keeps one entry per CDR3 protein. The sample holds some 600,000 distinct CDR3 sequences, roughly 7.1% seen once. This sample was also put to use in a study of yellow fever vaccine responses in identical twins.

Sequenced sample: PBMCs. These receptor sequences come from a woman aged 18-29 years in good health. CDR3s leave out the opening cysteine and the closing phenylalanine or tryptophan.

V	CDR3
TRBV20-1	SARGFGGTYEQY
TRBV3-1	ASSPLFGTANYGYT
TRBV20-1	SARASGYT
TRBV7-2	ASSLGPPGNEQF
TRBV9	ASSARTGKHEQY
TRBV4-1	ASSQDAGIGELF
TRBV5-1	ASSEGIGSPLH
TRBV6-5	ASSYQTGPYGGELF
TRBV3-1	ASSRSPGTSGNTGELF
TRBV29-1	SVHREGIRMNTEAF
TRBV10-3	AISPDGYEQY
TRBV27	ASRLGISGANVLT
TRBV2	ASKEEVNSPLH
TRBV12-3/TRBV12-4	ASSHRNTEAF
TRBV4-1	ASSQGGTPNPEAF
TRBV7-2	ASSLKAGYNEQF
TRBV6-2/TRBV6-3	ASTGQGANVLT
TRBV7-8	ASSQPGTETYEQY
TRBV7-9	ASIIVGSTDTQY
TRBV29-1	SVEDGGSREQY
TRBV20-1	SASKGLAGYNEQF
TRBV7-3	ASSLKGGSSYNEQF
TRBV7-9	ASSFGATGRETQY
TRBV10-3	AISDPGESWTGELF
TRBV5-1	ASSRGDTYTDTQY